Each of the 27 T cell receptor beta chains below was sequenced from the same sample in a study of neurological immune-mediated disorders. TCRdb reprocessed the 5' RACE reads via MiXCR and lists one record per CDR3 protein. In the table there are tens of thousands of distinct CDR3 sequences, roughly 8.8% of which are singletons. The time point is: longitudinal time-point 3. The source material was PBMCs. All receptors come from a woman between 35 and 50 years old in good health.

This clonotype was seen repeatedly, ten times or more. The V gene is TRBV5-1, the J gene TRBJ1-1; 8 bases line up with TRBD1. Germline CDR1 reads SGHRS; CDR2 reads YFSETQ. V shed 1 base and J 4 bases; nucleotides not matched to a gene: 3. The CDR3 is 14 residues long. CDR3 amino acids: CASSLQGAVTEAFF. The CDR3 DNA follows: TGCGCCAGCAGCTTGCAGGGGGCGGTCACTGAAGCTTTCTTT.

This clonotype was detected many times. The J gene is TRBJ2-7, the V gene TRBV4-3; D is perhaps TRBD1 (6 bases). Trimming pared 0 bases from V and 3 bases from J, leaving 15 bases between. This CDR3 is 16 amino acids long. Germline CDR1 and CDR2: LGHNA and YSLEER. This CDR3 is CASSQDQDSRFYEQYF. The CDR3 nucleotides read TGCGCCAGCAGCCAAGATCAGGACAGCAGATTCTACGAGCAGTACTTC.

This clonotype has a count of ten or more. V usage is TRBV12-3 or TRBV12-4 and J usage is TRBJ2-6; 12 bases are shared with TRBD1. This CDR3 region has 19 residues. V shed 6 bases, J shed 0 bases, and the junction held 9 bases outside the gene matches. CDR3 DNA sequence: TGTGCCAGCAGACCGCGACCGGGACAGGGGGCCTCTGGGGCCAACGTCCTGACTTTC. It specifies CASRPRPGQGASGANVLTF.

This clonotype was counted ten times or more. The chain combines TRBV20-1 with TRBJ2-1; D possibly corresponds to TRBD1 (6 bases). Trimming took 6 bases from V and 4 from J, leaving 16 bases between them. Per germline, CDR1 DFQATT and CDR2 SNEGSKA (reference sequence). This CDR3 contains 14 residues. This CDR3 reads CSATDRMLYNEQFF. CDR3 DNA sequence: TGCAGTGCCACTGACAGGATGCTGTACAATGAGCAGTTCTTC.

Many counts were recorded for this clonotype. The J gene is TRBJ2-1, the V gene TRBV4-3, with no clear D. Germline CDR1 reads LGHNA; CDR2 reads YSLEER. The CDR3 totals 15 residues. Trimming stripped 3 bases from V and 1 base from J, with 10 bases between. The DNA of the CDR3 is TGCGCCAGCAGCCAGTGGTCGGAGTCCTACAATGAGCAGTTCTTC. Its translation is CASSQWSESYNEQFF.

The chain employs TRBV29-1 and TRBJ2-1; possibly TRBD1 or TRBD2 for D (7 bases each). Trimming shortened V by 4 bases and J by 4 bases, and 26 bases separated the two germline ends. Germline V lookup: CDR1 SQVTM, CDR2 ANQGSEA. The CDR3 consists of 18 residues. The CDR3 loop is CSVGGQGGGRILYNEQFF. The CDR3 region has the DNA TGCAGCGTTGGAGGTCAGGGAGGGGGCCGGATCCTTTACAATGAGCAGTTCTTC.

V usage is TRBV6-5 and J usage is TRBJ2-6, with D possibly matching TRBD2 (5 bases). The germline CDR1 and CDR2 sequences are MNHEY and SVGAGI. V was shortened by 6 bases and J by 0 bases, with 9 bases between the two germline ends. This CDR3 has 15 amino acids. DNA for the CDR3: TGTGCCAGCAGAAGCGGTTCCTCTGGGGCCAACGTCCTGACTTTC. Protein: CASRSGSSGANVLTF.

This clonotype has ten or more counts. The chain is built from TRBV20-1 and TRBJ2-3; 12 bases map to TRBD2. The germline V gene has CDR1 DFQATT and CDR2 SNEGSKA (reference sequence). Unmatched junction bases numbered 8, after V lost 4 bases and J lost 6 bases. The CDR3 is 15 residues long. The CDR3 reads CSAILAGGLQDTQYF. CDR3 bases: TGCAGTGCTATTCTAGCGGGGGGGCTGCAGGATACGCAGTATTTT.

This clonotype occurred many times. For the CDR3, the DNA is TGCGCCAGCAGCTTGTCCCAGGGTGGGGGAACTGAAGCTTTCTTT. Translation: CASSLSQGGGTEAFF. The chain employs TRBV5-1 and TRBJ1-1; weak D call: TRBD1 (5 bases). V was trimmed by 1 base and J by 5 bases, leaving 15 bases between them. This CDR3 comprises 15 residues. The germline V gene has CDR1 SGHRS and CDR2 YFSETQ.

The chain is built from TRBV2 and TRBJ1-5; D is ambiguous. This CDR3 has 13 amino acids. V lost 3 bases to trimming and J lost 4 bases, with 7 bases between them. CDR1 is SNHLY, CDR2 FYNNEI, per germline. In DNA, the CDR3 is TGTGCCAGCAGTGACTTGATTAATCAGCCCCAGCATTTT. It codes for CASSDLINQPQHF.

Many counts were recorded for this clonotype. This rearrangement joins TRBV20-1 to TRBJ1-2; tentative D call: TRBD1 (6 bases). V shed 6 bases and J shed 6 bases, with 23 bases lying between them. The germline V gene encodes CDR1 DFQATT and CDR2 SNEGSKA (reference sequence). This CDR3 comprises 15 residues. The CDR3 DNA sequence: TGCAGTGCAGGGACAATTGGGCTACCGGGTAATGGCTACACCTTC. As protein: CSAGTIGLPGNGYTF.

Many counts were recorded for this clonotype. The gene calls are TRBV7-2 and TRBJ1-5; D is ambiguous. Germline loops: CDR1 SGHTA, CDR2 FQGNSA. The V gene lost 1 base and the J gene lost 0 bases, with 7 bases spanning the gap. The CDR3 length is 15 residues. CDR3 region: CASSLGTYSNQPQHF. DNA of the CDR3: TGTGCCAGCAGCTTAGGCACATATAGCAATCAGCCCCAGCATTTT. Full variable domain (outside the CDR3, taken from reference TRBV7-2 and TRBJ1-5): GAGVSQSPSNKVTEKGKDVELRCDPISGHTALYWYRQSLGQGLEFLIYFQGNSAPDKSGLPSDRFSAERTGGSVSTLTIQRTQQEDSAVYLCASSLGTYSNQPQHFGDGTRLSIL.

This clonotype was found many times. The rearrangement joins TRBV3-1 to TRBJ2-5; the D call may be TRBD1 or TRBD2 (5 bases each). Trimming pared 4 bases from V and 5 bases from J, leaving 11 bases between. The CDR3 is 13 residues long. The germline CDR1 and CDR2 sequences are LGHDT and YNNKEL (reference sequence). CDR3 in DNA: TGTGCCAGCAGCCGAGTTTGGGGGGAGACCCAGTACTTC. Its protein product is CASSRVWGETQYF.

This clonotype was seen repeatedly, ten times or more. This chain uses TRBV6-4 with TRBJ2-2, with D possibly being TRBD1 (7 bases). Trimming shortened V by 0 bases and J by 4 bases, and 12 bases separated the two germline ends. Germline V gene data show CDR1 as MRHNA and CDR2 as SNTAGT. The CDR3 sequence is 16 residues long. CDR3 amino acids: CASSDSSQGGTGELFF. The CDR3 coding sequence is TGTGCCAGCAGTGACTCGAGCCAGGGGGGCACCGGGGAGCTGTTTTTT.

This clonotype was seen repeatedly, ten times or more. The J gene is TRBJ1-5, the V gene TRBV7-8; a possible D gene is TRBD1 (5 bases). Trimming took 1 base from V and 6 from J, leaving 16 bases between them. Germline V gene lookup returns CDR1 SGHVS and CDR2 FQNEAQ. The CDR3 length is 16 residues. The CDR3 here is CASSLDPGRVGQPQHF. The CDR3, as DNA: TGTGCCAGCAGCTTAGACCCCGGCAGGGTTGGTCAGCCCCAGCATTTT.

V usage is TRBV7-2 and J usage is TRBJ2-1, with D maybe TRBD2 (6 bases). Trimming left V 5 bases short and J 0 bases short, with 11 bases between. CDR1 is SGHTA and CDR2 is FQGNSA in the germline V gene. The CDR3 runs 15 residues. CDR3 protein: CASSPGGTSYNEQFF. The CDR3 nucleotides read TGTGCCAGCAGCCCCGGGGGAACCTCCTACAATGAGCAGTTCTTC.

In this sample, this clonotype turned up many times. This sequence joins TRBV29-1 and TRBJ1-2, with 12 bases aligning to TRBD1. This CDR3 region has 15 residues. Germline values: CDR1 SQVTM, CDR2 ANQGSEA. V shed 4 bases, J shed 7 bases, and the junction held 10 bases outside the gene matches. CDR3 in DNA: TGCAGCGTTGTACTTTCGGGACAGGGGGCCGGTGGCTACACCTTC. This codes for CSVVLSGQGAGGYTF. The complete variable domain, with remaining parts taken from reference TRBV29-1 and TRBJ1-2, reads SAVISQKPSRDICQRGTSLTIQCQVDSQVTMMFWYRQQPGQSLTLIATANQGSEATYESGFVIDKFPISRPNLTFSTLTVSNMSPEDSSIYLCSVVLSGQGAGGYTFGSGTRLTVV.

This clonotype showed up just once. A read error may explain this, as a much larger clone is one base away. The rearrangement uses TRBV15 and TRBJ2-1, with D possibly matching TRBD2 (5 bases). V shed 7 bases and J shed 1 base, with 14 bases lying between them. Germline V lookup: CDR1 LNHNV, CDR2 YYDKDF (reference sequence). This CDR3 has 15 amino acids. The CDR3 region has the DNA TGTGCCACCAACAGCGAGCGGAAGTCCTACAATGAGCAGTTCTTC. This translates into CATNSERKSYNEQFF.

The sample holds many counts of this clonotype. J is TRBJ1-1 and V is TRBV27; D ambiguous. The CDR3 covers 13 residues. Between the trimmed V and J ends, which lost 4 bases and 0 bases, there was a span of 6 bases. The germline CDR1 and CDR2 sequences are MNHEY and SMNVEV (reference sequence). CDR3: CASSSAVNTEAFF. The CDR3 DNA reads TGTGCCAGCAGTTCGGCGGTGAACACTGAAGCTTTCTTT.

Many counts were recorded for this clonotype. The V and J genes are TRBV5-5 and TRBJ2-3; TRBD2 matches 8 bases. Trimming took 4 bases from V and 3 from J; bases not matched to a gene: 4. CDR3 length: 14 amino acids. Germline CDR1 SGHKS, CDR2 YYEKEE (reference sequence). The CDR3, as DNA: TGTGCCAGCAGCAGTAGCGGGAAAACAGATACGCAGTATTTT. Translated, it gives CASSSSGKTDTQYF.

CDR3 region: CSVEEGVGTEAFF. The CDR3 DNA is TGCAGCGTTGAGGAGGGTGTAGGCACTGAAGCTTTCTTT. V and J are TRBV29-1 and TRBJ1-1; D uncertain. The CDR3 runs 13 residues. From germline, CDR1 is SQVTM and CDR2 ANQGSEA. The V gene lost 3 bases and the J gene lost 4 bases, with 12 bases spanning the gap.

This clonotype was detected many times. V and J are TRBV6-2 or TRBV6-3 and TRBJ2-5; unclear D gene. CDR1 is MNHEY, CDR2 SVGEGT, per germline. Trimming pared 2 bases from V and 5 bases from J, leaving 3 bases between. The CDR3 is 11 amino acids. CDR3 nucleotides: TGTGCCAGCAGTTACGGGGAGACCCAGTACTTC. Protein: CASSYGETQYF.

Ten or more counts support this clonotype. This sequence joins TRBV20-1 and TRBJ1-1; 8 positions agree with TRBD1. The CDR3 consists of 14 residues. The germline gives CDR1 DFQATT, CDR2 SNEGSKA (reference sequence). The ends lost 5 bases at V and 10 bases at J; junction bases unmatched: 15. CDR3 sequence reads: CSAASATGVRVAFF. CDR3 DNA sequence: TGCAGTGCTGCGTCCGCGACAGGGGTTAGAGTAGCTTTCTTT.

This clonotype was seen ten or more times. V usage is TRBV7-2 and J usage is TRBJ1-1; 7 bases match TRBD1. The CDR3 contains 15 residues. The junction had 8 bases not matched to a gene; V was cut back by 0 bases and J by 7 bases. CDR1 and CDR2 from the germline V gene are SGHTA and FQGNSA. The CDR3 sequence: CASSLARDSFFEAFF. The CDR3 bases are TGTGCCAGCAGCTTAGCCCGGGACAGTTTTTTTGAAGCTTTCTTT.

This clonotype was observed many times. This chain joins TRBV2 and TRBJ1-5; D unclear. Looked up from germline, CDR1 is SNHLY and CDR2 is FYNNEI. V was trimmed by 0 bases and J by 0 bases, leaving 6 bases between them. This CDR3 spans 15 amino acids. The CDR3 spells CASSEALYSNQPQHF. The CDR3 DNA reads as TGTGCCAGCAGTGAAGCGCTGTATAGCAATCAGCCCCAGCATTTT.

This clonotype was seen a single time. CDR3 sequence reads: CSARSDRGQKTEAFF. The DNA of the CDR3 is TGCAGTGCTAGAAGTGACAGGGGGCAGAAAACTGAAGCTTTCTTT. V gene TRBV20-1 combines with J gene TRBJ1-1; TRBD1 matches 10 bases. Germline trimming cut 2 bases from V and 5 bases from J; bases unmatched to any gene: 8. The CDR3 loop spans 15 amino acids. Germline V gene lookup returns CDR1 DFQATT and CDR2 SNEGSKA (reference sequence).

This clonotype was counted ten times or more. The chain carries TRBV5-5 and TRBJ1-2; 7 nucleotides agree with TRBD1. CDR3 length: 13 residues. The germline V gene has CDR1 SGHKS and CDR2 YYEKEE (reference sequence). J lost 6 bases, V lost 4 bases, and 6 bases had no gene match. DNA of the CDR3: TGTGCCAGCAGCCGAACAGGGGTGAATGGCTACACCTTC. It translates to CASSRTGVNGYTF.